This note documents a single T cell receptor (beta chain) sequence. Its target is unknown. This record comes from a study of cytomegalovirus exposure and HLA in healthy donors. Between the trimmed V and J ends, which lost 5 bases and 0 bases, there was a span of 11 bases. This CDR3 has 15 amino acids. The germline CDR1 and CDR2 sequences are SSHAT and FNYEAQ (reference sequence). Profiling relied on immunoSEQ multiplex PCR, and the TCRdb table lists in-frame clones only, not all of them. There are 150,000 to 200,000 clones in the sample; more than 75% occur only once, and about 7% lies in the top ten. Whole-study results and caveats: Generally TCR sequences proved uncommon, though certain public TCRs appeared in numerous donors. Listed as cytomegalovirus-associated were 150 or so TCR beta chains.

Sequencing was performed on PBMCs. The receptor comes from a man between 18 and 29 years old in good health and CMV-seropositive. V and J are TRBV7-7 and TRBJ2-1, with D tentatively TRBD1 (6 bases). The CDR3 loop reads CASSRTASSYNEQFF. As DNA, the CDR3 is TGTGCCAGCAGCCGGACAGCCAGCTCCTACAATGAGCAGTTCTTC.